These 11 T cell receptor beta chains were sequenced from one sample in a study of patients and donors after allogeneic stem cell transplantation. TCRdb re-analysed the RT-PCR reads in MiXCR, keeping a single row per CDR3 protein. The data contain approximately 99,000 distinct CDR3 sequences, roughly 37% of them seen just once; the ten biggest clones take up roughly 30%. Sequencing was done on a sample of blood, either unsorted or a sorted T cell fraction (not recorded which). All receptors come from a human donor who was either an allogeneic HSCT recipient or a stem cell or donor lymphocyte infusion donor (not recorded which). It is not recorded whose cells these are; they may come from a transplant donor.

This clonotype was seen more than once but under ten times. V and J are TRBV4-2 and TRBJ2-3, with no clear D. Germline CDR1 reads LGHNA; CDR2 reads YNFKEQ. Deletions cut 0 bases from V and 4 bases from J, with 11 bases between. CDR3 size: 15 residues. The CDR3 region has the DNA TGTGCCAGCAGCCAAGATAGTATGCGGCCAGATACGCAGTATTTT. It encodes CASSQDSMRPDTQYF.

The genes are TRBV21-1 and TRBJ2-1. TRBV21-1 is an annotated pseudogene. This CDR3 has 12 amino acids. The CDR3 loop reads CASSKAVSTQFF. Written as DNA, the CDR3 is TGTGCCAGCAGCAAGGCGGTTTCCACGCAGTTCTTC.

The chain is built from TRBV25-1 and TRBJ1-6; TRBD1 is a possible D gene (5 bases). The CDR3 has 15 residues. The ends were cut back, 3 bases at V and 7 bases at J, with 13 bases in the middle. Germline V gene lookup returns CDR1 MGHDK and CDR2 SYGVNS. The CDR3 DNA reads TGTGCCAGCAGTGACCGACAGAGAAGGAATTCACCCCTCCACTTT. Residues: CASSDRQRRNSPLHF.

The chain couples TRBV2 to TRBJ2-7, with 10 bases that match TRBD2. In germline, CDR1 is SNHLY, CDR2 FYNNEI. V shed 6 bases, J shed 5 bases, and the junction held 4 bases outside the gene matches. The CDR3 has 13 amino acids. The DNA for the CDR3 is TGTGCCAGCAGCGGGACTAGCGACGACGAGCAGTACTTC. Amino acid sequence: CASSGTSDDEQYF. The variable domain in full, completed from reference TRBV2 and TRBJ2-7, reads EPEVTQTPSHQVTQMGQEVILRCVPISNHLYFYWYRQILGQKVEFLVSFYNNEISEKSEIFDDQFSVERPDGSNFTLKIRSTKLEDSAMYFCASSGTSDDEQYFGPGTRLTVT.

The V and J genes are TRBV12-3 or TRBV12-4 and TRBJ2-1; the D gene is possibly TRBD1 (6 bases). V shed 1 base and J shed 3 bases, with 16 bases lying between them. The CDR3 length is 17 residues. In nucleotides, the CDR3 is TGTGCCAGCAGTTTAGATGGAGTTAGGGGGTACTACAATGAGCAGTTCTTC. Translated: CASSLDGVRGYYNEQFF.

This clonotype was detected only a few times. The CDR3 DNA reads TGTGCCAGCAGCTTCAATAGCGGGAGACCTCTCGGGACCCAGTACTTC. Translated: CASSFNSGRPLGTQYF. This chain uses TRBV7-9 with TRBJ2-5; 9 positions agree with TRBD2. The germline CDR1 and CDR2 sequences are SEHNR and FQNEAQ (reference sequence). V lost 3 bases to trimming and J lost 7 bases; unmatched junction nucleotides: 12. CDR3 length equals 16 residues.

This chain joins TRBV4-3 and TRBJ1-6; D is unresolved. V was pared by 0 bases and J by 10 bases, with 13 bases between. Germline CDR1 LGHNA, CDR2 YSLEER. The CDR3 covers 15 residues. The CDR3 region has the DNA TGCGCCAGCAGCCAAGATGGGAGCGGGAGATCACCCCTCCACTTT. This sequence encodes CASSQDGSGRSPLHF.

This clonotype has a handful of counts. In nucleotides, the CDR3 is TGTGCCAGCAGCTCAAAGGGTCCAGGGCGGGGGTCTGGCTACACCTTC. This translates into CASSSKGPGRGSGYTF. The rearrangement uses TRBV28 and TRBJ1-2; perhaps TRBD1 as D (5 bases). There are 16 residues in the CDR3. Germline V gives CDR1 MDHEN, CDR2 SYDVKM. V was clipped by 6 bases and J by 7 bases, with 24 bases between them.

The chain is built from TRBV29-1 and TRBJ2-3; 8 bases are a match to TRBD2. CDR1 and CDR2 (germline): SQVTM, ANQGSEA. The CDR3 is 14 residues long. After removal of 6 bases from V and 0 bases from J, the junction contained 5 bases not matched to a gene. For the CDR3, the DNA is TGCAGCGTCCGCGCGGGAGGAAGCACAGATACGCAGTATTTT. This codes for CSVRAGGSTDTQYF.

This clonotype was seen more than once but under ten times. V and J are TRBV20-1 and TRBJ1-1; D remains ambiguous. The length of the CDR3 is 13 residues. Germline CDR1 reads DFQATT; CDR2 reads SNEGSKA (reference sequence). Trimming took 0 bases from V and 12 from J, leaving 17 bases between them. In nucleotides, the CDR3 is TGCAGTGCTAGAGATCGCATGGGATTGGGTTCTTTCTTT. It yields the protein CSARDRMGLGSFF.

This clonotype occurred a few times. This chain uses TRBV24-1 with TRBJ1-5; D is possibly TRBD1 (5 bases). Germline V gives CDR1 KGHDR, CDR2 SFDVKD. V shed 9 bases and J shed 6 bases, with 14 bases lying between them. This CDR3 comprises 13 residues. The CDR3 nucleotides read TGTGCCACCCCTGGGGGGAAGGCTCAGCCCCAGCATTTT. Protein: CATPGGKAQPQHF.